This T cell receptor beta chain was recorded in a study of identical twins. TCRdb used MiXCR to reprocess the 5' RACE reads, holding one entry per CDR3 protein. This sample carries roughly 720,000 distinct CDR3 sequences, roughly 18% of them seen once, and the ten largest clones take about an eighth. The V end was cut by 1 base, the J end by 9 bases, with 19 bases between. Germline V gene data show CDR1 as SGHDN and CDR2 as FVKESK. The CDR3 runs to 16 residues. These data were likewise used in another study, on T cells expressing NK-cell markers.

The gene calls are TRBV14 and TRBJ2-1; TRBD2 is a possible D gene (5 bases). Sequencing input: PBMCs. This clonotype was sampled from a woman aged 18-29 years in good health. The CDR3 spells CASSQVGSTLSFEQFF. The CDR3 DNA is TGTGCCAGCAGCCAAGTAGGGAGTACACTGAGTTTTGAGCAGTTCTTC.